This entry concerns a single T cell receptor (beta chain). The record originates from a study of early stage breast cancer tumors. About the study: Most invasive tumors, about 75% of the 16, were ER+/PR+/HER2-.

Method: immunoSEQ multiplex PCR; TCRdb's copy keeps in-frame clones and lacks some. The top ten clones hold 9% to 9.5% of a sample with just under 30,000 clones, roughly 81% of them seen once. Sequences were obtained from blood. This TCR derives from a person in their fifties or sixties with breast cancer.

The CDR3 nucleotides read TGCGCCAGCAGCCAAGTTGCGGGTGTGACCTACAATGAGCAGTTCTTC. It encodes CASSQVAGVTYNEQFF. The gene calls are TRBV4-3 and TRBJ2-1, with D possibly matching TRBD2 (5 bases). Between the trimmed V and J ends, which lost 1 base and 2 bases, there was a span of 12 bases. Germline CDR1 is LGHNA and CDR2 is YSLEER. This CDR3 has 16 residues.